This paragraph reports one TCR beta chain. Its cognate antigen is unknown. CDR1 is KGHDR and CDR2 is SFDVKD in the germline V gene. The CDR3 consists of 13 residues. With V trimmed by 8 bases and J by 11 bases, 13 bases remained unmatched. The record originates from a study of blood T cells in healthy people across ages. Study conclusions and caveats: The percentage of naive T cells correlated strongly with TCR beta diversity.

A second PCR, run for about 6 to 11 cycles, used a sample-barcoded 5' primer plus a J-beta primer mix. TCRdb reprocessed the 5' RACE reads via MiXCR and lists one record per CDR3 protein. Here the sample spans about 1.1 million distinct CDR3 sequences, about two fifths being singletons. Sequencing was done on a sample of blood. The TCR comes from a man aged 18 to 29 in good health. The rearrangement uses TRBV24-1 and TRBJ2-5; TRBD1 agrees at 7 bases. CDR3 bases: TGTGCCACCATGCCAGGGGGTTACAATGAGCAGTACTTC. Translation: CATMPGGYNEQYF.